This record covers a single TCR beta chain. The entry originates in a study of neoadjuvant anti-PD-1 for oral cavity cancer. Indicated time point: after neoadjuvant nivolumab, at surgical resection. Assay used: immunoSEQ multiplex PCR; TCRdb lists only in-frame clones, some missing. Of approximately 8,400 clones detected, roughly 70% appear once; the ten largest clones hold roughly 2.9%. The germline V gene has CDR1 SGHTS and CDR2 YDEGEE. CDR3 length: 17 amino acids. The ends lost 3 bases at V and 0 bases at J; junction bases unmatched: 5. The rearrangement uses TRBV5-8 and TRBJ1-4; 10 positions match TRBD1. The specimen comprised PBMCs, sampled after nivolumab (anti-PD-1) treatment. The receptor was isolated from a person aged 40-85 years with oral cavity squamous cell carcinoma. The DNA of the CDR3 is TGTGCCAGCAGCTCCGGGACAGGGGCTGCAACTAATGAAAAACTGTTTTTT. Protein: CASSSGTGAATNEKLFF.